Listed here are 22 T cell receptor beta chains from one sample, sequenced in a study of CD4+ T cells in melanoma. Using immunoSEQ multiplex PCR, the repertoire was profiled, and TCRdb retains in-frame clones only, with some absent. The repertoire holds over 15,000 clones, with approximately 79% as singletons. Sequences were obtained from cells from a culture (not recorded whether cultured in vitro). The receptors here all came from a human donor with melanoma.

This clone appeared a few times. V is TRBV10-3 and J is TRBJ1-2; possibly TRBD1 for D (6 bases). V shed 3 bases and J shed 7 bases, with 15 bases lying between them. In germline, CDR1 is ENHRY, CDR2 SYGVKD. The CDR3 is 14 amino acids. The DNA for the CDR3 is TGTGCCATCAGTGAATCTTCAGGGGTAGGTGGCTACACCTTC. Its translation: CAISESSGVGGYTF.

The chain carries TRBV6-6 and TRBJ2-5, with 9 positions matching TRBD2. Trimming took 8 bases from V and 11 from J; bases not matched to a gene: 6. Germline V lookup: CDR1 MNHNY, CDR2 SVGAGI (reference sequence). The CDR3 covers 11 residues. DNA of the CDR3: TGTGCCAGCCGCGGGGGGGGCCGGCAGTACTTC. Translating it yields CASRGGGRQYF.

The rearrangement uses TRBV6-6 and TRBJ1-1, with a possible D match to TRBD1 (6 bases). Trimming cost V 5 bases and J 9 bases, with 19 bases left between them. This CDR3 has 14 residues. Germline CDR1 is MNHNY and CDR2 is SVGAGI (reference sequence). CDR3 sequence reads: CASSGGTSVRQAFF. The CDR3, as DNA: TGTGCCAGCAGTGGAGGGACATCGGTTCGGCAAGCTTTCTTT.

The rearrangement joins TRBV7-6 to TRBJ2-7; D call uncertain. The CDR3 has 16 residues. Germline-derived CDR1 and CDR2 are SGHVS and FNYEAQ. V was clipped by 5 bases and J by 0 bases, with 17 bases between them. The CDR3 is CASSKISVDSSYEQYF. The CDR3, as DNA: TGTGCCAGCAGCAAAATTTCCGTCGATAGCTCCTACGAGCAGTACTTC.

This chain connects TRBV15 to TRBJ1-5; no reliable D call. CDR3 length: 15 amino acids. V was shortened by 1 base and J by 2 bases, with 9 bases between the two germline ends. Germline-derived CDR1 and CDR2 are LNHNV and YYDKDF (reference sequence). In DNA, the CDR3 is TGTGCCACCAGCAGAGGGCGGTGGGGCAATCAGCCCCAGCATTTT. It translates to CATSRGRWGNQPQHF.

The V call is TRBV23-1, the J call TRBJ2-7; D not certain. TRBV23-1 is an ORF, with its function uncertain. CDR3 length: 13 amino acids. V dropped 9 bases and J dropped 4 bases, with 16 bases sitting between them. CDR3 protein: CASRGRIEYEQYF. As DNA, the CDR3 is TGCGCCAGTCGAGGTAGGATTGAGTACGAGCAGTACTTC.

The chain is built from TRBV11-2 and TRBJ1-6, with D uncertain. Germline CDR1 and CDR2: SGHAT and FQNNGV. CDR3 length equals 15 residues. The V gene lost 7 bases and the J gene lost 7 bases, with 17 bases spanning the gap. The DNA for the CDR3 is TGTGCCAGCACCGAACGCCCGGGGTCCAATTCACCCCTCCACTTT. Translating gives CASTERPGSNSPLHF.

The rearrangement joins TRBV6-1 to TRBJ2-5; D not resolved. The germline V gene encodes CDR1 MNHNS and CDR2 SASEGT. Trimming cost V 9 bases and J 2 bases, with 13 bases left between them. The CDR3 covers 13 residues. CDR3 residues: CASTARGQETQYF. For the CDR3, the DNA is TGTGCCAGTACAGCCCGTGGGCAAGAGACCCAGTACTTC.

The rearrangement uses TRBV12-5 and TRBJ1-3, with TRBD1 as a possible D gene (5 bases). The V and J ends lost 3 bases and 1 base respectively, with 28 bases between them. The germline CDR1 and CDR2 sequences are LGHNT and FRNRAP. The CDR3 has 21 residues. The chain's CDR3 is CASGFKPIPGLGTFSGNTIYF. The CDR3 DNA is TGTGCTAGTGGTTTTAAGCCGATCCCGGGACTCGGGACTTTTTCTGGAAACACCATATATTTT. The variable domain in full, with the rest retrieved from reference TRBV12-5 and TRBJ1-3, is DARVTQTPRHKVTEMGQEVTMRCQPILGHNTVFWYRQTMMQGLELLAYFRNRAPLDDSGMPKDRFSAEMPDATLATLKIQPSEPRDSAVYFCASGFKPIPGLGTFSGNTIYFGEGSWLTVV.

The genes are TRBV7-9 and TRBJ1-1; D may be TRBD1 (5 bases). Germline V gives CDR1 SEHNR, CDR2 FQNEAQ (reference sequence). This CDR3 is built from 13 residues. V dropped 5 bases and J dropped 2 bases, with 9 bases sitting between them. The CDR3 coding sequence is TGTGCCAGCAGCCCAGACAGTAACACTGAAGCTTTCTTT. It is translated as CASSPDSNTEAFF.

The chain recombines TRBV19 with TRBJ2-7; 9 bases are shared with TRBD1. Germline trimming cut 5 bases from V and 1 base from J; bases unmatched to any gene: 9. Germline CDR1 reads LNHDA; CDR2 reads SQIVND (reference sequence). The CDR3 runs 16 residues. The CDR3 protein is CASSSELGTGSYEQYF. DNA of the CDR3: TGTGCCAGTAGTTCGGAACTCGGGACAGGGTCCTACGAGCAGTACTTC.

The CDR3 region has the DNA TGCGCCAGCAGCCAACCGGGACTGAACTATGGCTACACCTTC. This gives the protein CASSQPGLNYGYTF. The chain joins TRBV4-1 to TRBJ1-2; D is possibly TRBD1 (5 bases). The V end lost 2 bases, the J end lost 2 bases, and 9 bases lay between the germline ends. The germline V gene has CDR1 MGHRA and CDR2 YSYEKL. This CDR3 region has 14 residues.

The rearrangement uses TRBV6-5 and TRBJ1-5; D gene uncertain. The CDR3 length is 13 residues. The V gene's germline CDR1 is MNHEY and CDR2 SVGAGI. With 6 bases removed from V and 4 bases from J, the gap between germline ends came to 10 bases. DNA for the CDR3: TGTGCCAGCAGAACCACCCTGAATCAGCCCCAGCATTTT. Protein sequence: CASRTTLNQPQHF.

This chain connects TRBV7-3 to TRBJ1-1; no clear D gene. Germline V gene data show CDR1 as SGHTA and CDR2 as FQGTGA. V was clipped by 5 bases and J by 3 bases, with 10 bases between them. There are 13 residues in the CDR3. CDR3 loop: CASSGGGDTEAFF. In nucleotides, the CDR3 is TGTGCCAGCAGCGGTGGTGGGGACACTGAAGCTTTCTTT.

The rearrangement joins TRBV19 to TRBJ1-2; 7 bases map to TRBD1. Germline CDR1 is LNHDA and CDR2 is SQIVND (reference sequence). V was clipped by 1 base and J by 7 bases; unmatched bases: 3. This CDR3 contains 13 residues. The CDR3 nucleotides are TGTGCCAGTAGTATAGCAAGGACAGGTGGCTACACCTTC. Its protein product is CASSIARTGGYTF.

The genes are TRBV18 and TRBJ1-3, with 8 bases fitting TRBD1. This CDR3 is 18 amino acids long. The J segment lost 0 bases and the V segment lost 2 bases, leaving 9 bases of the junction unmatched. CDR1 and CDR2 from the germline V gene are KGHSH and LQKENI. The CDR3 protein is CASSPFDRGVRSGNTIYF. The CDR3 nucleotides are TGTGCCAGCTCACCATTTGACAGGGGAGTCCGCTCTGGAAACACCATATATTTT.

The chain employs TRBV5-1 and TRBJ2-6; no firm D call. Trimming stripped 0 bases from V and 0 bases from J, with 4 bases between. The CDR3 extends over 15 amino acids. Germline V gene lookup returns CDR1 SGHRS and CDR2 YFSETQ. Here the CDR3 reads CASSLADSGANVLTF. The CDR3 DNA is TGCGCCAGCAGCTTGGCGGACTCTGGGGCCAACGTCCTGACTTTC.

The chain employs TRBV7-2 and TRBJ2-5; 9 bases align to TRBD2. CDR3 length equals 14 residues. The trim removed 5 bases at V and 5 bases at J, leaving 6 bases unmatched. Looked up from germline, CDR1 is SGHTA and CDR2 is FQGNSA. CDR3 residues: CASSPGLARETQYF. CDR3 in DNA: TGTGCCAGCAGCCCGGGACTAGCTAGGGAGACCCAGTACTTC.

The V call is TRBV30, the J call TRBJ1-4; the D gene is possibly TRBD1 (5 bases). The germline gives CDR1 GTSNPN, CDR2 SVGIG (reference sequence). Trimming took 2 bases from V and 0 from J, leaving 10 bases between them. The CDR3 runs 15 residues. The CDR3 sequence: CAWSRQGATNEKLFF. CDR3 DNA sequence: TGTGCCTGGAGTAGGCAGGGAGCAACTAATGAAAAACTGTTTTTT.

The gene calls are TRBV9 and TRBJ1-1; TRBD1 aligns across 9 bases. Trimming removed 4 bases from V and 10 bases from J; junction bases left unmatched: 11. The CDR3 is 14 amino acids. In germline, CDR1 is SGDLS, CDR2 YYNGEE. The CDR3 reads CASSPRDRVWVAFF. The CDR3 nucleotides read TGTGCCAGCAGCCCCCGGGACAGGGTATGGGTAGCTTTCTTT.

The CDR3 region has the DNA TGTGCCAGCAGCAGAGGACTAGCGGGGGGGCAGTCGGATGAGCAGTTCTTC. Amino acid sequence: CASSRGLAGGQSDEQFF. V gene TRBV7-9 combines with J gene TRBJ2-1; TRBD2 agrees at 15 bases. V lost 5 bases to trimming and J lost 8 bases; unmatched junction nucleotides: 10. The CDR3 is 17 amino acids. Germline CDR1 is SEHNR and CDR2 is FQNEAQ (reference sequence).

This clone was seen once. DNA for the CDR3: TGTGCCTGGAGTGTACTTAGGAGCCGGGAGACCCAGTACTTC. It is translated as CAWSVLRSRETQYF. The rearrangement joins TRBV30 to TRBJ2-5; D ambiguous. Trimming stripped 0 bases from V and 5 bases from J, with 13 bases between. This CDR3 region has 14 residues. Germline CDR1 is GTSNPN and CDR2 is SVGIG (reference sequence).